This T cell receptor beta chain comes out of a study of cytomegalovirus exposure and HLA in healthy donors. Germline trimming cut 4 bases from V and 6 bases from J; bases unmatched to any gene: 1. Germline loops: CDR1 LGHNA, CDR2 YNFKEQ. The CDR3 is 15 amino acids. This clone has only a few counts. PCR involved 60 Vbeta and 13 Jbeta primers. Only in-frame clones appear in the TCRdb table, and some are missing; sequencing was by immunoSEQ multiplex PCR. This table holds roughly 230,000 clones, around 90% found once. The sequence was collected from a girl aged 2 to 10 in good health and CMV-seronegative. Sequencing was carried out using PBMCs. The chain has TRBV4-2 and TRBJ2-1, with 15 bases lining up with TRBD2. The CDR3 DNA reads TGTGCCAGCAGCCGGACTAGCGGGGGGGCCAATGAGCAGTTCTTC. Translation gives CASSRTSGGANEQFF.